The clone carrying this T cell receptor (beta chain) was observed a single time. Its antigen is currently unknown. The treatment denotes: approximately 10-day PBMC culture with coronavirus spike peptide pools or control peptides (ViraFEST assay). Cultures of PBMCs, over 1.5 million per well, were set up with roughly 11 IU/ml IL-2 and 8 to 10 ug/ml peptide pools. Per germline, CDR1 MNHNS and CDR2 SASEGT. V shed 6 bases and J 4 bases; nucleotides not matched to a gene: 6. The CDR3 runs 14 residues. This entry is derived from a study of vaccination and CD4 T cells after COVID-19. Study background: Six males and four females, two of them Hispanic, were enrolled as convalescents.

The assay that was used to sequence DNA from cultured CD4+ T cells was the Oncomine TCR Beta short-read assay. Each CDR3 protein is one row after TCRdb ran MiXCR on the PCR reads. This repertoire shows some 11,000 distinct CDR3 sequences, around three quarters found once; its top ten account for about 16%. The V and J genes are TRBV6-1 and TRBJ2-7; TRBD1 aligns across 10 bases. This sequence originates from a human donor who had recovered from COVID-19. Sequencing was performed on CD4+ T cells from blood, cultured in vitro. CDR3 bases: TGTGCCAGCAGCCCCGACAGGGGGCTGTACGAGCAGTACTTC. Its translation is CASSPDRGLYEQYF.